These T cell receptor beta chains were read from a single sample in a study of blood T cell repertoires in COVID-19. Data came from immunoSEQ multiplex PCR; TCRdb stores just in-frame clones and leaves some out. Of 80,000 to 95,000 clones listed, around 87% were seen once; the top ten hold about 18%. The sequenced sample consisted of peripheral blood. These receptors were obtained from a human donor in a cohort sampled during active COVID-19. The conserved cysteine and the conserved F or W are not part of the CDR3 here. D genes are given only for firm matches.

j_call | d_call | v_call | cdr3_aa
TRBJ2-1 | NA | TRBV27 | ASGLRGALSYNEQF
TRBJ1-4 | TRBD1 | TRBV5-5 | ASSNKGAANEKLF
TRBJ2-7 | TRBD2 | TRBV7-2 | ASSLGLAGGGYEQY
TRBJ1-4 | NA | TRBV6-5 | ASRLRPWGEEKLF
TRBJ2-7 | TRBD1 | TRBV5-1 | ASSLAPGGDEQY
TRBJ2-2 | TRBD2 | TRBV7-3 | ASSWGLAGGGTGELF
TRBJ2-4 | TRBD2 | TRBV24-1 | ATSDKGLAGGRLAKNIQY
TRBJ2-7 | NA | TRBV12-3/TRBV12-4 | ASSSLLEQY
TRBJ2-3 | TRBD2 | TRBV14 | ASSLYGRTSGGSSDTQY
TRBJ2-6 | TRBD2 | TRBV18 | ASSPSGGSGANVLT
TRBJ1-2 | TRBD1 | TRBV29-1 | SGRTGYGYT
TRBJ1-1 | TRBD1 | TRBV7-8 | ASSPTDRKAF
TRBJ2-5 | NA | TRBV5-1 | ASSPQGGETQY
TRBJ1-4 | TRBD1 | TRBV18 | ASSPGQGVNEKLF
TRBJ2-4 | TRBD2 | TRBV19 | ASSILRAGLSRGAIQY
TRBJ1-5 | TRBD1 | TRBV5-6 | ASSLGWDRVLSAQH
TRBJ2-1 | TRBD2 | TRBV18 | ASSLGTSGASYNEQF
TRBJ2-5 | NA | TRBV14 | ASSQVVAIQETQY
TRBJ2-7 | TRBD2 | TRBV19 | ASSIEAAGATYEQY
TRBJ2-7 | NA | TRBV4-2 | ASSGTDAPYEQY
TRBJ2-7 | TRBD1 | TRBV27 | ASSRPGTGVYEQY
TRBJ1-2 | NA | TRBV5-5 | ASSLASIRDYGYT
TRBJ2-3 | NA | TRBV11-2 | ASSAKWGGGRGTDTQY
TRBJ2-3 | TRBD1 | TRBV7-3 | ASSAGGGGTDTQY
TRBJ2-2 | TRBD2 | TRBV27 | ASRRSGGAGTGELF
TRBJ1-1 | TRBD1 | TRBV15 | ATSRGTGNTEAF
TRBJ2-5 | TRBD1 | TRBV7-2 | ASSSDRGETQY
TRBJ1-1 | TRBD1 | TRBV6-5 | ASARTGVNTEAF
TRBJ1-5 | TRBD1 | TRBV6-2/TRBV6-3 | ASSSPGTDQPQH
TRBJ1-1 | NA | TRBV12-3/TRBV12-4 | ASHGPGNTEAF
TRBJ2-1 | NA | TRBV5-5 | ASSLERRLYNEQF